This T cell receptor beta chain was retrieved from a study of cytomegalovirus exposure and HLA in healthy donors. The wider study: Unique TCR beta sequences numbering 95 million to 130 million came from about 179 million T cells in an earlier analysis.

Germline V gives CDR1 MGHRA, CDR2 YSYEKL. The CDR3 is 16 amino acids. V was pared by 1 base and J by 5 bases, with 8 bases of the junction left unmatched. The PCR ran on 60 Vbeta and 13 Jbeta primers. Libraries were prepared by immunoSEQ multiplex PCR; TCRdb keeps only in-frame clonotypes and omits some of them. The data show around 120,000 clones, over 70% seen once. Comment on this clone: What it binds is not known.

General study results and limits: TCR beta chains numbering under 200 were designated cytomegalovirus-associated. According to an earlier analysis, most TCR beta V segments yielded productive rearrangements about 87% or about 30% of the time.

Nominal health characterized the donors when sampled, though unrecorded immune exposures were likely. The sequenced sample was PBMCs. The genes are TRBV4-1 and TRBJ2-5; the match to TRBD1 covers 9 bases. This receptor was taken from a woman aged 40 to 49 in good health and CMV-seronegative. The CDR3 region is CASSQAHRGQGETQYF. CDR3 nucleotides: TGCGCCAGCAGCCAAGCCCACAGGGGGCAGGGTGAGACCCAGTACTTC.